This T cell receptor beta chain was documented in a study of blood T cells in healthy people across ages. Study outcomes and limitations: Leaving the PBMCs unsorted stopped any conclusive comparison of naive versus antigen-experienced cells. The CMV status of each donor remained undetermined, and this could have confounded shifts in expanded clonotypes.

On this clonotype: Its matching antigen is unknown.

The ends were cut back, 7 bases at V and 4 bases at J, with 17 bases in the middle. The CDR3 length is 15 residues. Germline CDR1 SNHLY, CDR2 FYNNEI. Primed by a sample-barcoded 5' primer and a J-beta primer mix, a second PCR proceeded for 7 to 11 cycles. TCRdb re-called the 5' RACE reads through MiXCR, storing one row per CDR3 protein. The sample lists just over 800,000 distinct CDR3 sequences, less than 80% occurring once. The sequence was collected from a young man in good health. Input material: blood. The rearrangement links TRBV2 to TRBJ2-1; possibly TRBD1 for D (6 bases). CDR3 DNA sequence: TGTGCCAGCAAGGCAAGGGGGTCCTCGTACAATGAGCAGTTCTTC. It specifies CASKARGSSYNEQFF.